The clone carrying this T cell receptor beta chain showed up just a few times. The antigen is unknown. V was shortened by 1 base and J by 4 bases, with 17 bases between the two germline ends. Germline CDR1 and CDR2: MGHRA and YSYEKL. The CDR3 extends over 16 amino acids. The PCR ran on 60 Vbeta and 13 Jbeta primers. Produced via immunoSEQ multiplex PCR; TCRdb's table is partial and in-frame only. This table has approximately 160,000 clones, more than 75% appearing once. This sample was taken from a study of cytomegalovirus exposure and HLA in healthy donors. Study findings and constraints: In a later analysis, HLA-associated beta chains showed higher expansion and lower generation probabilities than comparable chains. Through in vitro validation, a few CMV-associated chains were shown to be specific for CMV antigens. Cytomegalovirus-associated status was assigned to around 160 TCR beta chains. HLA restriction was apparent for most CMV-associated TCR beta chains in a later analysis.

This sequence was found in a girl aged 2 to 10 in good health and CMV-seropositive. V usage is TRBV4-1 and J usage is TRBJ2-7; perhaps TRBD1 as D (5 bases). The specimen sequenced was PBMCs. The CDR3: CASSQAPKGRDYEQYF. The CDR3 region has the DNA TGCGCCAGCAGCCAAGCACCCAAGGGCAGGGATTACGAGCAGTACTTC.